These 28 T cell receptor beta chains were sequenced from one sample in a study of T and B cells in COVID-19 patients. Multiplex PCR with BIOMED2 TRB-A/B primer pools amplified TRB rearrangements. TCRdb reanalysed the multiplex PCR reads using MiXCR and keeps one entry per CDR3 protein. The sample includes roughly 15,000 distinct CDR3 sequences, 25% to 30% of them seen just once. Blood genomic DNA input for TRB amplification was roughly 230-550 ng. Sequencing was performed on blood. The receptors derive from a human donor who had recovered from COVID-19.

This clonotype qualifies as medium-sized. The genes are TRBV19 and TRBJ2-1; 12 bases fit TRBD2. The ends lost 7 bases at V and 6 bases at J; junction bases unmatched: 7. The germline V gene encodes CDR1 LNHDA and CDR2 SQIVND (reference sequence). The CDR3 has 15 residues. The CDR3 bases are TGTGCCAGTAAACTGACTAGCGGGGGCCTCAATGAGCAGTTCTTC. Protein: CASKLTSGGLNEQFF.

The chain uses TRBV6-5 and TRBJ1-6, with 7 bases identical to TRBD1. The CDR3 extends over 13 amino acids. The trim removed 7 bases at V and 5 bases at J, leaving 2 bases unmatched. In germline, CDR1 is MNHEY, CDR2 SVGAGI. The CDR3, as DNA: TGTGCCAGCACCGGGACAGATAATTCACCCCTCCACTTT. It translates to CASTGTDNSPLHF.

The CDR3 bases are TGTGCCAGCAGCGCGGTGGGGTGGGGCAGGGTGAACTATGGCTACACCTTC. Its protein product is CASSAVGWGRVNYGYTF. This chain joins TRBV5-6 and TRBJ1-2; a weak D match, TRBD1 (5 bases). Trimming took off 4 bases at V and 2 bases at J, with 21 bases between the two ends. The germline CDR1 and CDR2 sequences are SGHDT and YYEEEE. The CDR3 consists of 17 residues.

This chain connects TRBV29-1 to TRBJ2-7; 12 nucleotides align to TRBD1. Germline V gene data show CDR1 as SQVTM and CDR2 as ANQGSEA. The CDR3 contains 13 residues. The V segment lost 6 bases and the J segment 6 bases; nucleotides outside the gene matches: 6. The CDR3 bases are TGCAGCGTGGCCGGGACAGGGGGCTCCGAGCAGTACTTC. It encodes CSVAGTGGSEQYF.

Judged by abundance, this clonotype is medium-sized (0.01 to 0.1%). The chain couples TRBV29-1 to TRBJ2-5; 12 bases match TRBD2. CDR3 size: 17 residues. CDR1 and CDR2 from the germline V gene are SQVTM and ANQGSEA. V shed 3 bases and J 5 bases; nucleotides not matched to a gene: 13. CDR3 DNA: TGCAGCGTTGAGACCTCTAGCGGGAGGGCCAGTCGGGAGACCCAGTACTTC. It yields the protein CSVETSSGRASRETQYF.

This clonotype is termed medium-sized. The chain is built from TRBV19 and TRBJ2-5; D unresolved. V dropped 5 bases and J dropped 4 bases, with 11 bases sitting between them. The CDR3 extends over 13 amino acids. Germline assignment: CDR1 LNHDA and CDR2 SQIVND (reference sequence). In DNA form, the CDR3 reads TGTGCCAGTAGTCTCAGTTGGGGAGAGACCCAGTACTTC. This gives the protein CASSLSWGETQYF.

In this sample, this clonotype turned up once. The chain carries TRBV27 and TRBJ1-1; D is ambiguous. CDR1 and CDR2 from the germline V gene are MNHEY and SMNVEV (reference sequence). The V end was cut by 9 bases, the J end by 6 bases, with 14 bases between. The CDR3 has 12 amino acids. The CDR3 is CARSNERSEAFF. The CDR3 DNA is TGTGCCAGAAGCAACGAACGCTCTGAAGCTTTCTTT.

Here the CDR3 DNA reads TGTGCCAGCAGTTTGGGTCGGGACACTGAAGCTTTCTTT. Translation: CASSLGRDTEAFF. The chain has TRBV12-3 or TRBV12-4 and TRBJ1-1, with unresolved D. The ends were cut back, 3 bases at V and 3 bases at J, with 8 bases in the middle. The CDR3 has 13 amino acids.

The chain employs TRBV6-2 or TRBV6-3 and TRBJ1-2; unclear D gene. Germline V gene sequence: CDR1 MNHEY, CDR2 SVGEGT. CDR3 length equals 13 residues. V was shortened by 7 bases and J by 4 bases, with 13 bases between the two germline ends. CDR3 coding DNA: TGTGCCAGCAACTTAGCAGGAGCCTATGGCTACACCTTC. Translating gives CASNLAGAYGYTF.

This clonotype was seen repeatedly, ten times or more. The chain employs TRBV27 and TRBJ2-5, with 8 bases matching TRBD1. Germline CDR1 and CDR2: MNHEY and SMNVEV (reference sequence). With V trimmed by 3 bases and J by 4 bases, 1 base remained unmatched. The CDR3 extends over 13 amino acids. CDR3 protein: CASSLTGAETQYF. DNA of the CDR3: TGTGCCAGCAGTTTGACAGGGGCAGAGACCCAGTACTTC.

A note on this clonotype: This clone may be a read error of a much larger clone one base away. V gene TRBV11-1 combines with J gene TRBJ2-3; D unclear. Germline-derived CDR1 and CDR2 are SGHAT and FQDESV (reference sequence). The CDR3 runs 12 residues. This CDR3 is CASSLGRDTRYF. The CDR3 DNA reads TGTGCCAGCAGCTTAGGTCGAGATACGCGGTATTTT.

V and J are TRBV18 and TRBJ2-1; D not certain. Germline CDR1 reads KGHSH; CDR2 reads LQKENI. The CDR3 is made up of 13 amino acids. Trimming pared 3 bases from V and 13 bases from J, leaving 16 bases between. The CDR3 DNA reads as TGTGCCAGCTCACCCGGTGGGTCAGGAAAACAGTTCTTC. Protein: CASSPGGSGKQFF.

The V call is TRBV29-1, the J call TRBJ2-3, with 9 nucleotides matching TRBD1. Germline values: CDR1 SQVTM, CDR2 ANQGSEA. The CDR3 is 13 residues long. Trimming took 4 bases from V and 2 from J; bases not matched to a gene: 1. The CDR3 nucleotides read TGCAGCGTTGGGGACAGGGCCACAGATACGCAGTATTTT. It is translated as CSVGDRATDTQYF.

CDR3 bases: TGTGCCATCAATTTGATCCCCGGCTCCTACAATGAGCAGTTCTTC. Translation: CAINLIPGSYNEQFF. The V call is TRBV10-3, the J call TRBJ2-1; no firm D call. The CDR3 is made up of 15 amino acids. The germline V gene encodes CDR1 ENHRY and CDR2 SYGVKD. Deletions cut 7 bases from V and 0 bases from J, with 13 bases between.

Comments on this clonotype: A junction boundary mismatches the germline segment, possibly from a read error. The gene calls are TRBV19 and TRBJ1-2; 7 bases map to TRBD1. From germline, CDR1 is LNHDA and CDR2 SQIVND (reference sequence). The CDR3 extends over 13 amino acids. In DNA, the CDR3 is TGTGCCAGTAGTATACCCACAGGGGCCGGCTACAGCTTC. This sequence encodes CASSIPTGAGYSF.

In this sample, this clonotype turned up many times. The CDR3 sequence: CASSTLGGTANEKLFF. The CDR3 nucleotides read TGTGCCAGCAGTACCCTGGGGGGGACAGCTAATGAAAAACTGTTTTTT. This chain joins TRBV27 and TRBJ1-4, with TRBD1 identical over 7 bases. Germline lookup yields CDR1 MNHEY and CDR2 SMNVEV (reference sequence). The length of the CDR3 is 16 residues. The V and J ends lost 5 bases and 3 bases, in that order; junction bases with no gene match: 9.

The chain combines TRBV5-4 with TRBJ2-7; TRBD1 aligns across 11 bases. Germline values: CDR1 SGHNT, CDR2 YYREEE (reference sequence). CDR3 size: 16 residues. Trimming cost V 2 bases and J 5 bases; bases outside gene matches: 9. The CDR3 loop is CASSFRSGTGGNEQYF. The CDR3 bases are TGTGCCAGCAGCTTTAGATCCGGGACAGGGGGGAACGAGCAGTACTTC. Based on the CDR3 plus reference TRBV5-4 and TRBJ2-7, the full variable domain is ETGVTQSPTHLIKTRGQQVTLRCSSQSGHNTVSWYQQALGQGPQFIFQYYREEENGRGNFPPRFSGLQFPNYSSELNVNALELDDSALYLCASSFRSGTGGNEQYFGPGTRLTVT.

The chain links TRBV18 to TRBJ2-1, with 8 bases aligning to TRBD2. CDR3 size: 17 residues. Per germline, CDR1 KGHSH and CDR2 LQKENI. Germline trimming cut 3 bases from V and 1 base from J; bases unmatched to any gene: 8. The CDR3 nucleotides are TGTGCCAGCTCACCGGTAGCGGGGACGGGGTCCTACAATGAGCAGTTCTTC. As protein: CASSPVAGTGSYNEQFF.

This clonotype has a count of ten or more. The rearrangement joins TRBV27 to TRBJ2-7; TRBD2 aligns across 11 bases. Germline V gene lookup returns CDR1 MNHEY and CDR2 SMNVEV (reference sequence). The CDR3 runs to 16 residues. The V and J ends lost 6 bases and 4 bases, in that order; junction bases with no gene match: 11. The CDR3 DNA follows: TGTGCCAGCAGAATTGTAGGGACTAGCGGAGTTTACGAGCAGTACTTC. Translation: CASRIVGTSGVYEQYF.

The chain recombines TRBV6-5 with TRBJ1-6; D possibly corresponds to TRBD1 (6 bases). The CDR3 is 17 amino acids. Germline V lookup: CDR1 MNHEY, CDR2 SVGAGI. V was pared by 0 bases and J by 0 bases, with 9 bases between. CDR3 region: CASSYSGRGSYNSPLHF. CDR3 sequence (DNA): TGTGCCAGCAGTTACTCCGGCAGGGGCTCCTATAATTCACCCCTCCACTTT.

In its sample, this clonotype was seen a few times. The rearrangement uses TRBV5-4 and TRBJ1-6; tentatively, D is TRBD1 (5 bases). Trimming shortened V by 4 bases and J by 7 bases, and 21 bases separated the two germline ends. Germline V CDR1 and CDR2: SGHNT, YYREEE (reference sequence). This CDR3 comprises 17 residues. The CDR3 loop reads CASSARPQGGENSPLHF. CDR3 in DNA: TGTGCCAGCAGCGCCCGACCCCAGGGTGGGGAGAATTCACCCCTCCACTTT.

The chain carries TRBV5-4 and TRBJ2-1; no reliable D call. The CDR3 is 13 residues long. V was trimmed by 2 bases and J by 3 bases, leaving 6 bases between them. CDR1 and CDR2 from the germline V gene are SGHNT and YYREEE (reference sequence). This CDR3 is CASSFSLYNEQFF. The CDR3 DNA sequence: TGTGCCAGCAGCTTTTCTCTCTACAATGAGCAGTTCTTC. The full variable domain, with the rest looked up from reference TRBV5-4 and TRBJ2-1, is ETGVTQSPTHLIKTRGQQVTLRCSSQSGHNTVSWYQQALGQGPQFIFQYYREEENGRGNFPPRFSGLQFPNYSSELNVNALELDDSALYLCASSFSLYNEQFFGPGTRLTVL.

By frequency in the sample, this clonotype is medium-sized. The rearrangement joins TRBV6-5 to TRBJ2-5; the match to TRBD1 covers 7 bases. The CDR3 has 13 amino acids. Germline CDR1 reads MNHEY; CDR2 reads SVGAGI. Trimming removed 6 bases from V and 5 bases from J; junction bases left unmatched: 6. Written as DNA, the CDR3 is TGTGCCAGCAGACCAGGACAGGTGGAGACCCAGTACTTC. Amino acids: CASRPGQVETQYF.

This clonotype was detected only a few times. CDR3 loop: CASSALGTGNQPQHF. The CDR3 region has the DNA TGTGCCAGTAGTGCCCTCGGGACAGGGAATCAGCCCCAGCATTTT. The rearrangement joins TRBV19 to TRBJ1-5, with 9 nucleotides matching TRBD1. The germline gives CDR1 LNHDA, CDR2 SQIVND (reference sequence). The CDR3 consists of 15 residues. V shed 5 bases, J shed 4 bases, and the junction held 6 bases outside the gene matches. Based on the CDR3 plus reference TRBV19 and TRBJ1-5, the full variable domain is DGGITQSPKYLFRKEGQNVTLSCEQNLNHDAMYWYRQDPGQGLRLIYYSQIVNDFQKGDIAEGYSVSREKKESFPLTVTSAQKNPTAFYLCASSALGTGNQPQHFGDGTRLSIL.

The rearrangement uses TRBV6-2 or TRBV6-3 and TRBJ2-7; TRBD1 aligns across 9 bases. The CDR3 runs to 16 residues. Germline trimming cut 5 bases from V and 9 bases from J; bases unmatched to any gene: 17. Germline-derived CDR1 and CDR2 are MNHEY and SVGEGT. The CDR3 is CASSAGTGTTRLGQYF. In DNA form, the CDR3 reads TGTGCCAGCAGTGCCGGGACAGGGACCACTCGGCTCGGGCAGTACTTC.

This clonotype was observed a handful of times. This sequence joins TRBV27 and TRBJ1-1; D not certain. Trimming stripped 2 bases from V and 0 bases from J, with 10 bases between. Per the germline V gene, CDR1 is MNHEY and CDR2 is SMNVEV (reference sequence). There are 15 residues in the CDR3. The CDR3 nucleotides read TGTGCCAGCAGTTTAGGAGTGACAATGAACACTGAAGCTTTCTTT. It translates to CASSLGVTMNTEAFF.

A remark on this clonotype: A much larger clonotype is one base distant, so this may be a read error. This chain uses TRBV6-5 with TRBJ2-1; a weak D match, TRBD2 (6 bases). The germline gives CDR1 MNHEY, CDR2 SVGAGI. CDR3 size: 12 residues. V lost 11 bases, J lost 10 bases, and 18 bases lay in between. DNA of the CDR3: TGTGCCGGCTGGAAGGGACTCTCGGAGCAGTTCTTC. It codes for CAGWKGLSEQFF.

Within the sample, this clonotype is medium-sized. The chain couples TRBV19 to TRBJ2-7; tentatively, D is TRBD2 (5 bases). The CDR3 totals 13 residues. Germline CDR1 reads LNHDA; CDR2 reads SQIVND (reference sequence). The V and J ends lost 3 bases and 5 bases respectively, with 11 bases between them. The CDR3 reads CASSMLANHEQYF. The CDR3 DNA reads as TGTGCCAGTAGTATGCTAGCAAACCACGAGCAGTACTTC.